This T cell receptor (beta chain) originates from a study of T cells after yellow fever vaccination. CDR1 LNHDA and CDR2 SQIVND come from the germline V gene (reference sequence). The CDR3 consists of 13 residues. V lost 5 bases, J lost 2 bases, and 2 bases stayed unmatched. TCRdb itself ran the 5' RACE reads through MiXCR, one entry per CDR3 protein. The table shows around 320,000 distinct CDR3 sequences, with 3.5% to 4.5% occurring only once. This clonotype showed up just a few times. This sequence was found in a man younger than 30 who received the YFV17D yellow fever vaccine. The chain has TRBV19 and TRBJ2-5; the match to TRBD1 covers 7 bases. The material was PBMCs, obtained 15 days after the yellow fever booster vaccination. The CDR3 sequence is CASSSDRQETQYF. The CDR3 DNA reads TGTGCCAGTAGTTCGGACAGGCAAGAGACCCAGTACTTC.